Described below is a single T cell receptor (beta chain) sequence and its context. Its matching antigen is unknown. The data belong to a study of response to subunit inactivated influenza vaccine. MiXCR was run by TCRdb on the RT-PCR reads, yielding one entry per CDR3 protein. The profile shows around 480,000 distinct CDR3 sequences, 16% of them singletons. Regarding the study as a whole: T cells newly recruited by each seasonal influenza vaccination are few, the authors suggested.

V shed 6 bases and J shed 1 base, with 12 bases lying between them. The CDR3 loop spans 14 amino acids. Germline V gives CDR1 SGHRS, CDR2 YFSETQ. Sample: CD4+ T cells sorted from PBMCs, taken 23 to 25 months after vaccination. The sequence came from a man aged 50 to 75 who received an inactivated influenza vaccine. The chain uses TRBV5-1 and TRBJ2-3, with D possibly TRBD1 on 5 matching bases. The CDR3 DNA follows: TGCGCCAGCACCTCGGGCAGGGGCACAGATACGCAGTATTTT. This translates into CASTSGRGTDTQYF.